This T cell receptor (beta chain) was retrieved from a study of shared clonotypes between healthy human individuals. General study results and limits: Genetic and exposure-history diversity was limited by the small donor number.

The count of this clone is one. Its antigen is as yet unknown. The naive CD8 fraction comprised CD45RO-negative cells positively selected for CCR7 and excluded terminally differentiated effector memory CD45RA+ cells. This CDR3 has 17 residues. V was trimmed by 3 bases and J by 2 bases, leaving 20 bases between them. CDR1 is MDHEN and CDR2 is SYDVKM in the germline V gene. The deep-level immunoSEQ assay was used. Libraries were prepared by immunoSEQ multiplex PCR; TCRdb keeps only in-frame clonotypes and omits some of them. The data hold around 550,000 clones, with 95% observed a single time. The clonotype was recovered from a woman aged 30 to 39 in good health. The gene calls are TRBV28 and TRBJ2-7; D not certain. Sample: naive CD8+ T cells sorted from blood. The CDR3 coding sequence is TGTGCCAGCAGTTTGGGCCCACTTAAGAGCCCCCCCTACGAGCAGTACTTC. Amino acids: CASSLGPLKSPPYEQYF.